These 17 T cell receptor beta chains were sequenced from one sample in a study of PD-1 blockade in classical Hodgkin lymphoma. All patients relapsed after autologous stem cell transplantation, and brentuximab vedotin exposure varied. Libraries were prepared by immunoSEQ multiplex PCR; TCRdb keeps only in-frame clonotypes and omits some of them. Of approximately 43,000 clones in the sample, roughly 86% are singletons; the top ten hold more than 5.5%. Specimen: peripheral blood mononuclear cells (PBMCs), collected before the second cycle of nivolumab. These receptors were taken from a human donor with classical Hodgkin lymphoma.

V and J are TRBV9 and TRBJ2-2; no definite D call. Trimming pared 2 bases from V and 7 bases from J, leaving 9 bases between. The CDR3 consists of 13 residues. Germline CDR1 SGDLS, CDR2 YYNGEE. For the CDR3, the DNA is TGTGCCAGCAGCGTGGAGTTTGACGGGGAGCTGTTTTTT. Translation gives CASSVEFDGELFF.

The DNA of the CDR3 is TGTGCCAGCAGCGGACTGGCCGGGACTAGGGTGTACAATGAGCAGTTCTTC. This gives the protein CASSGLAGTRVYNEQFF. This sequence joins TRBV4-2 and TRBJ2-1, with 8 bases lining up with TRBD2. Losses at the gene ends were 5 bases for V and 4 bases for J; bases not matched to a gene: 13. Looked up from germline, CDR1 is LGHNA and CDR2 is YNFKEQ. The CDR3 is 17 amino acids.

In the case of this clone: Relative to the germline gene, one junction end is altered; a read error may explain this. J is TRBJ1-1 and V is TRBV6-1; 10 bases are a match to TRBD1. The CDR3 has 14 amino acids. Germline values: CDR1 MNHNS, CDR2 SASEGT. The CDR3 region is CASSPLGQGTEALF. The DNA of the CDR3 is TGTGCCAGCAGTCCTCTGGGACAGGGGACTGAAGCTCTCTTT.

This sequence joins TRBV6-1 and TRBJ1-1; 7 nucleotides match TRBD1. V was pared by 6 bases and J by 4 bases, with 11 bases of the junction left unmatched. Per the germline V gene, CDR1 is MNHNS and CDR2 is SASEGT. The CDR3 spans 15 residues. CDR3: CASSYQTGMSTEAFF. CDR3 DNA sequence: TGTGCCAGCAGCTACCAGACAGGGATGAGCACTGAAGCTTTCTTT.

V is TRBV27 and J is TRBJ2-3; D unclear. V was shortened by 6 bases and J by 0 bases, with 7 bases between the two germline ends. CDR1 is MNHEY and CDR2 is SMNVEV in the germline V gene (reference sequence). The length of the CDR3 is 13 residues. CDR3 sequence reads: CASSFYSTDTQYF. DNA for the CDR3: TGTGCCAGCAGCTTCTATAGCACAGATACGCAGTATTTT.

CDR3 protein: CASSVFGTGPSSYEQYF. The CDR3 DNA reads as TGTGCCAGCAGCGTCTTCGGGACAGGACCGAGCTCCTACGAGCAGTACTTC. The chain uses TRBV5-8 and TRBJ2-7, with TRBD1 identical over 8 bases. Germline assignment: CDR1 SGHTS and CDR2 YDEGEE. Germline trimming cut 4 bases from V and 0 bases from J; bases unmatched to any gene: 12. The CDR3 spans 17 residues.

This clone was found once. Other DNA sequences in the same sample also yield this CDR3. The J gene is TRBJ2-5, the V gene TRBV5-1; maybe TRBD1 (5 bases). This CDR3 has 13 amino acids. In germline, CDR1 is SGHRS, CDR2 YFSETQ. Trimming took off 4 bases at V and 1 base at J, with 8 bases between the two ends. The CDR3 region is CASSLQVQETQYF. For the CDR3, the DNA is TGCGCCAGCAGCCTACAGGTCCAAGAGACCCAGTACTTC.

This clone was counted once. CDR3 coding DNA: TGTGCCAGCAGTTACGCAGCGGGAGGGCGCGAGCAGTACTTC. Translation: CASSYAAGGREQYF. V and J are TRBV6-5 and TRBJ2-7, with TRBD2 matching 10 bases. Trimming took 2 bases from V and 6 from J; bases not matched to a gene: 4. The CDR3 runs to 14 residues. Germline lookup yields CDR1 MNHEY and CDR2 SVGAGI.

Here the CDR3 reads CASSLVGTGGNEQFF. CDR3 nucleotides: TGTGCCAGCAGCTTAGTAGGGACAGGGGGCAATGAGCAGTTCTTC. The chain uses TRBV7-9 and TRBJ2-1; TRBD1 agrees at 11 bases. Germline assignment: CDR1 SEHNR and CDR2 FQNEAQ (reference sequence). Trimming took 1 base from V and 6 from J; bases not matched to a gene: 2. The CDR3 consists of 15 residues.

The chain recombines TRBV7-3 with TRBJ1-1; 8 bases are a match to TRBD1. CDR3 length: 14 residues. From germline, CDR1 is SGHTA and CDR2 FQGTGA. The J segment lost 6 bases and the V segment lost 5 bases, leaving 8 bases of the junction unmatched. CDR3 nucleotides: TGTGCCAGCAGCCCTGGACAGGGAGTCGCTGAAGCTTTCTTT. This sequence encodes CASSPGQGVAEAFF.

This chain joins TRBV7-3 and TRBJ1-2; D is unclear. Germline V gene lookup returns CDR1 SGHTA and CDR2 FQGTGA. Trimming cost V 5 bases and J 5 bases, with 12 bases left between them. The CDR3 is 13 residues long. CDR3 loop: CASSPGAQYGYTF. In nucleotides, the CDR3 is TGTGCCAGCAGCCCAGGTGCGCAGTATGGCTACACCTTC.

This clone was seen a handful of times. The genes are TRBV2 and TRBJ1-5, with 7 bases identical to TRBD1. Germline CDR1 and CDR2: SNHLY and FYNNEI. With V trimmed by 2 bases and J by 4 bases, 17 bases remained unmatched. The CDR3 loop spans 19 amino acids. The DNA for the CDR3 is TGTGCCAGCAGTGAACTAAAATCGTACGGGACAGAGGAGAATCAGCCCCAGCATTTT. Its translation: CASSELKSYGTEENQPQHF.

This chain links TRBV6-1 with TRBJ1-2; D possibly corresponds to TRBD1 (6 bases). This CDR3 comprises 10 residues. In germline, CDR1 is MNHNS, CDR2 SASEGT. Written as DNA, the CDR3 is TGTGTTGGGGGGGCTGAGGGCTACACCTTC. Protein product: CVGGAEGYTF.

This clone occurred a few times. V and J are TRBV19 and TRBJ2-4; weak D call: TRBD1 (6 bases). V lost 1 base and J 0 bases, leaving 10 bases between the germline ends. Germline lookup yields CDR1 LNHDA and CDR2 SQIVND (reference sequence). The CDR3 extends over 16 amino acids. CDR3 DNA sequence: TGTGCCAGTAGTATAGCAGACAGGCTAGCCAAAAACATTCAGTACTTC. It specifies CASSIADRLAKNIQYF.

To note about this clone: The same CDR3 is also encoded by other DNA sequences in this sample. CDR3 nucleotide sequence: TGTGCCAGCAGTTTGCCGGGCCAAGAAGCTTTCTTT. Amino acids: CASSLPGQEAFF. The chain links TRBV28 to TRBJ1-1; D not resolved. The germline V gene encodes CDR1 MDHEN and CDR2 SYDVKM. The CDR3 totals 12 residues. The V end was cut by 3 bases, the J end by 8 bases, with 10 bases between.

This chain joins TRBV18 and TRBJ2-5, with TRBD1 identical over 8 bases. CDR1 is KGHSH and CDR2 is LQKENI in the germline V gene. V gave up 3 bases and J gave up 4 bases; unmatched junction bases: 4. The CDR3 covers 14 residues. CDR3 nucleotides: TGTGCCAGCTCACCGTCAGGGGGCATAGAGACCCAGTACTTC. As protein: CASSPSGGIETQYF.

This chain connects TRBV10-3 to TRBJ2-1, with TRBD2 matching over 7 bases. The germline CDR1 and CDR2 sequences are ENHRY and SYGVKD. V gave up 4 bases and J gave up 6 bases; unmatched junction bases: 9. The CDR3 length is 15 residues. This CDR3 is CAISGTSRGTNEQFF. The CDR3 DNA reads TGTGCCATCAGTGGGACTAGTAGGGGCACCAATGAGCAGTTCTTC.